This T cell receptor (beta chain) was recorded in a study of human T cells and chemical hapten exposure. V trimming: 6 bases; J trimming: 0 bases; junction bases outside the gene matches: 8. The CDR3 consists of 17 residues. Original data processing: Counts of TCRs in each sample centred on a median of around 96,000 and extended from approximately 25,000 to 650,000. MiXCR was run by TCRdb on the RACE reads, yielding one entry per CDR3 protein. None of the V and J calls come from the authors' own analysis; TCRdb made them. The table lists a few hundred thousand distinct CDR3 sequences, roughly 4.8% of them singletons. This clonotype was found many times. Time point reported: patch test 1, 2 weeks after DPC sensitization. Treatment here: therapeutic diphenylcyclopropenone sensitization with weekly scalp DPC. Donation of samples came from alopecia patients who were 18 to 70 years old and suitable for DPC.

The sample was whole blood, taken in connection with sensitization to the hapten diphenylcyclopropenone (DPC). This sequence joins TRBV12-3 or TRBV12-4 and TRBJ1-5, with 10 bases that match TRBD1. This receptor was obtained from a woman between 45 and 60 years old with alopecia areata. Some clones in this sample may be carry-over from other donors' samples. The CDR3 is CASSRGTGAVSNQPQHF. The DNA for the CDR3 is TGTGCCAGCAGCCGGGGGACAGGGGCCGTTAGCAATCAGCCCCAGCATTTT.